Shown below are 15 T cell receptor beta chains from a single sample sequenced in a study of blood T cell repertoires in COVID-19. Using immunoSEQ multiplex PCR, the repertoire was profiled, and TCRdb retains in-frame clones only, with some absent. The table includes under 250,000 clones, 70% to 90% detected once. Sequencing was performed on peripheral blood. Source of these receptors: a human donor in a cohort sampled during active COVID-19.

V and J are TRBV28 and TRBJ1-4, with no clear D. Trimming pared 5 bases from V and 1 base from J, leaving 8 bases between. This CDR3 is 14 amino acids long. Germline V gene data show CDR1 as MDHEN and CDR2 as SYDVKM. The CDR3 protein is CASSKGGTNEKLFF. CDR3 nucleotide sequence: TGTGCCAGCAGTAAAGGCGGAACTAATGAAAAACTGTTTTTT.

The CDR3 DNA is TGCGCCAGCAGCCAAGATTCGGGGGGGCGCAGGGGCTACACCTTC. Its translation: CASSQDSGGRRGYTF. This chain connects TRBV4-3 to TRBJ1-2; possibly TRBD1 for D (6 bases). This CDR3 is built from 15 residues. CDR1 and CDR2 (germline): LGHNA, YSLEER. V was cut by 0 bases and J by 8 bases, with 16 bases left in between.

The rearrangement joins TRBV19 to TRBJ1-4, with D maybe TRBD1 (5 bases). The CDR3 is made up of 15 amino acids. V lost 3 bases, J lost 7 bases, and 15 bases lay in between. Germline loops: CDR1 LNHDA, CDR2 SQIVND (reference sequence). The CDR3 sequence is CASSMPGNGPEKLFF. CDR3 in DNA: TGTGCCAGTAGTATGCCAGGGAATGGTCCTGAAAAACTGTTTTTT.

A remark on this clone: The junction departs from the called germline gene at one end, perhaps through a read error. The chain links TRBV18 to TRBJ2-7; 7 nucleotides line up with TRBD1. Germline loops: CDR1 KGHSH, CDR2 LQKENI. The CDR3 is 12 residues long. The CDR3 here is CASSPTGAPSDF. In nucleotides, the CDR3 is TGTGCCAGCTCACCAACAGGGGCCCCCTCTGACTTC. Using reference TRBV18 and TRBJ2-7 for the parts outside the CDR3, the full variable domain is NAGVMQNPRHLVRRRGQEARLRCSPMKGHSHVYWYRQLPEEGLKFMVYLQKENIIDESGMPKERFSAEFPKEGPSILRIQQVVRGDSAAYFCASSPTGAPSDFGPGTRLTVT.

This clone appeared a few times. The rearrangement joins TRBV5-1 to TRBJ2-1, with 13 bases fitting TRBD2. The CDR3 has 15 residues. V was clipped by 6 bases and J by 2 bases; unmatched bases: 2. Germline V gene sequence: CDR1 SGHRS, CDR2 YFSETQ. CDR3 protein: CASMTSGRTYNEQFF. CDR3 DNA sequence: TGCGCCAGCATGACTAGCGGGAGGACCTACAATGAGCAGTTCTTC. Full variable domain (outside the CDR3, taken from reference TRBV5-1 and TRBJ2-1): KAGVTQTPRYLIKTRGQQVTLSCSPISGHRSVSWYQQTPGQGLQFLFEYFSETQRNKGNFPGRFSGRQFSNSRSEMNVSTLELGDSALYLCASMTSGRTYNEQFFGPGTRLTVL.

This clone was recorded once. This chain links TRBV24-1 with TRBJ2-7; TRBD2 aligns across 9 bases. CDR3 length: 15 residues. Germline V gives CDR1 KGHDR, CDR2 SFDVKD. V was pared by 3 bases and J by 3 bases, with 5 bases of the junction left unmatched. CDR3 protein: CATSDDGSGSYEQYF. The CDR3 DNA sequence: TGTGCCACCAGTGATGATGGTAGCGGGAGCTACGAGCAGTACTTC.

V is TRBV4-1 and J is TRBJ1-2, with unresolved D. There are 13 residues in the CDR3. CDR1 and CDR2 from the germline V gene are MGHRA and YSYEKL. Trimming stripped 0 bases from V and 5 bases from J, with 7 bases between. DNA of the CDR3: TGCGCCAGCAGCCAAGAGGCATCATATGGCTACACCTTC. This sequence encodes CASSQEASYGYTF.

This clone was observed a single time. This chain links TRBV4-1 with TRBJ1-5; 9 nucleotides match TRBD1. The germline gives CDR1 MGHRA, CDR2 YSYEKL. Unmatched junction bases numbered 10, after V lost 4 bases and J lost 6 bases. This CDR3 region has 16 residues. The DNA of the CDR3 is TGCGCCAGCAGCCGATCTGACAGGGGGTTTGGTCAGCCCCAGCATTTT. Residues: CASSRSDRGFGQPQHF.

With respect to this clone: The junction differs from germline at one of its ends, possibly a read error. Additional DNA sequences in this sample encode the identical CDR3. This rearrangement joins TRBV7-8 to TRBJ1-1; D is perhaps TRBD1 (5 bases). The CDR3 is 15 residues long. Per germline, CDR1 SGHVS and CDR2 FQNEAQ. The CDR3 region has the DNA TGCGCCAGCACCAATCCGGGGAGGGGGAACACTGAAGCTTTCTTT. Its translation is CASTNPGRGNTEAFF.

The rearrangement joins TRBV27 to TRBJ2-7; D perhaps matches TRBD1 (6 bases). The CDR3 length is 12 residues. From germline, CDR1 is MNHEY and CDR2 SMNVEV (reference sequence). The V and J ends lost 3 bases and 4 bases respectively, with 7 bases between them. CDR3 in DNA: TGTGCCAGCAGTTTTACAGGGTACGAGCAGTACTTC. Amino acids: CASSFTGYEQYF.

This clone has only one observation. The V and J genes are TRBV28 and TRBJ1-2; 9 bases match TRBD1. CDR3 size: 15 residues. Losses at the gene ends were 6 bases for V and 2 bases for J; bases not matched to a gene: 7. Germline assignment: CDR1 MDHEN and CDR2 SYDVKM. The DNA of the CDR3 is TGTGCCAGCAGGACGGGACAGGGTGGGAACTATGGCTACACCTTC. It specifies CASRTGQGGNYGYTF.

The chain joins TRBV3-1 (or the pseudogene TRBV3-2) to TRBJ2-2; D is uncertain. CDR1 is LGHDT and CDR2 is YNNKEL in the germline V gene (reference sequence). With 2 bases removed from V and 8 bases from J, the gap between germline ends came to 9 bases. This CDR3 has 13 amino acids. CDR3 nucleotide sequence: TGTGCCAGCAGCCAACCGACACCGGGGGAGCTGTTTTTT. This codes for CASSQPTPGELFF.

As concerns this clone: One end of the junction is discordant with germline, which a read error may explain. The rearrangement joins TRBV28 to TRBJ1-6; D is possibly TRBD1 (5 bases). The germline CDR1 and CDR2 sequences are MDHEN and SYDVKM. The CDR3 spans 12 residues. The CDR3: CASSPGGGPLQF. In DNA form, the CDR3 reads TGTGCCAGCAGTCCGGGGGGAGGCCCTCTTCAGTTT.

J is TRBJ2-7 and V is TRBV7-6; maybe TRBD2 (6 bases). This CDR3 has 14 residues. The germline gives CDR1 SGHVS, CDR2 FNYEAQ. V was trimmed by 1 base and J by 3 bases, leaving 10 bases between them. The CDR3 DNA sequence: TGTGCCAGCAGCTTAGGGGGGGTCGGCTACGAGCAGTACTTC. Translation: CASSLGGVGYEQYF.

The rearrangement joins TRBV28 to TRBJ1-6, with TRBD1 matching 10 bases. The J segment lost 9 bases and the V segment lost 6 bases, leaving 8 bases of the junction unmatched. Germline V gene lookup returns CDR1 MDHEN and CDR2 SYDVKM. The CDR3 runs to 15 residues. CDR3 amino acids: CASSLPGQGSSPLHF. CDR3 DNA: TGTGCCAGCAGCCTCCCGGGACAGGGGAGTTCACCCCTCCACTTT.